Below, 27 T cell receptor beta chains from the same sample are listed, as sequenced in a study of cytomegalovirus exposure and HLA in healthy donors (dated by TCRdb to about 2017). The library was made by the immunoSEQ multiplex PCR assay. A mixture of 60 forward primers for TCR Vbeta segments and 13 reverse primers for TCR Jbeta segments was used in the multiplex PCR. The table comes from immuneACCESS by way of TCRdb, which keeps in-frame sequences with V and J called. Part of the clones is missing from these tables; in studies checked, under half for an unresolved V gene and the rest for unknown reasons. This sample comprises more than 150,000 clones, roughly 87% of them detected only once. The top ten clones comprise around 0.21% of the sample. Sequenced: PBMCs. Receptors originate from a girl under three years old in good health and CMV-seronegative.

A few counts support this clone. The chain joins TRBV4-2 to TRBJ1-2; 9 positions agree with TRBD1. Germline values: CDR1 LGHNA, CDR2 YNFKEQ. J was trimmed by 3 bases and V by 4 bases; bases with no gene match: 9. The length of the CDR3 is 16 residues. CDR3 amino acids: CASSLIHRGRHYGYTF. CDR3 DNA: TGTGCCAGCAGCCTGATCCACAGGGGGCGGCACTATGGCTACACCTTC.

The chain couples TRBV27 to TRBJ1-5; D call uncertain. The CDR3 spans 14 residues. V was shortened by 6 bases and J by 7 bases, with 16 bases between the two germline ends. CDR1 MNHEY and CDR2 SMNVEV come from the germline V gene (reference sequence). The CDR3 region has the DNA TGTGCCAGCAGGGAGGGCAATCCATTCCAGCCCCAGCATTTT. Translated, it gives CASREGNPFQPQHF.

Here the CDR3 reads CSVEDSEYTEAFF. In nucleotides, the CDR3 is TGCAGCGTTGAAGACAGTGAATACACTGAAGCTTTCTTT. V usage is TRBV29-1 and J usage is TRBJ1-1; D call uncertain. Trimming cost V 0 bases and J 3 bases, with 8 bases left between them. Germline-derived CDR1 and CDR2 are SQVTM and ANQGSEA. This CDR3 comprises 13 residues. Filled out from reference TRBV29-1 and TRBJ1-1, the complete variable domain reads SAVISQKPSRDICQRGTSLTIQCQVDSQVTMMFWYRQQPGQSLTLIATANQGSEATYESGFVIDKFPISRPNLTFSTLTVSNMSPEDSSIYLCSVEDSEYTEAFFGQGTRLTVV.

J is TRBJ2-1 and V is TRBV27; unclear D gene. The CDR3 totals 14 residues. Germline CDR1 and CDR2: MNHEY and SMNVEV (reference sequence). Between the trimmed V and J ends, which lost 4 bases and 4 bases, there was a span of 11 bases. CDR3 residues: CASSWSTRYNEQFF. CDR3 nucleotide sequence: TGTGCCAGCAGTTGGAGTACTCGGTACAATGAGCAGTTCTTC.

The chain employs TRBV7-8 and TRBJ2-5, with TRBD2 matching over 7 bases. Trimming removed 4 bases from V and 5 bases from J; junction bases left unmatched: 19. CDR1 is SGHVS, CDR2 FQNEAQ, per germline. The CDR3 sequence is 18 residues long. In DNA, the CDR3 is TGTGCCAGCAGCTCCCCCTTTGGGGCGGGAGTGAATGGGGAGACCCAGTACTTC. Residues: CASSSPFGAGVNGETQYF.

This chain uses TRBV27 with TRBJ2-1, with a weak D call TRBD2 (7 bases). Looked up from germline, CDR1 is MNHEY and CDR2 is SMNVEV (reference sequence). The CDR3 extends over 13 amino acids. Trimming cost V 1 base and J 15 bases, with 16 bases left between them. CDR3 protein: CASSLLMAGAPFF. In nucleotides, the CDR3 is TGTGCCAGCAGTTTATTAATGGCGGGGGCGCCGTTCTTC.

As for this clone: This same CDR3 is encoded by further DNA sequences in the sample. The chain uses TRBV6-5 and TRBJ2-7; TRBD1 aligns across 8 bases. The CDR3 is 13 amino acids. Germline V gene data show CDR1 as MNHEY and CDR2 as SVGAGI. Trimming cost V 6 bases and J 3 bases; bases outside gene matches: 4. DNA of the CDR3: TGTGCCAGCAGGTCCGGACAGGGCTACGAGCAGTACTTC. Its protein is CASRSGQGYEQYF.

The chain recombines TRBV29-1 with TRBJ2-1; possible D gene TRBD2, 6 bases. The V gene lost 3 bases and the J gene lost 12 bases, with 24 bases spanning the gap. The CDR3 consists of 15 residues. Looked up from germline, CDR1 is SQVTM and CDR2 is ANQGSEA. For the CDR3, the DNA is TGCAGCGTTGATCGGGCGGGGAGTCTAACCGGGGGGCAGTTCTTC. Its translation: CSVDRAGSLTGGQFF.

The chain uses TRBV5-6 and TRBJ2-5; D is ambiguous. With the DNA end fitting TRBJ2-7 better, the J assignment may be wrong. Per germline, CDR1 SGHDT and CDR2 YYEEEE. The CDR3 totals 13 residues. CDR3 bases: TGTGCCAGCAGCTTGGTATCTGGGCACGAGCAGTACTTC. Its protein is CASSLVSGHEQYF.

This chain connects TRBV29-1 to TRBJ2-1; the D is unclear. The CDR3 has 13 residues. V lost 6 bases, J lost 8 bases, and 17 bases lay in between. Germline V CDR1 and CDR2: SQVTM, ANQGSEA. CDR3 coding DNA: TGCAGCGTGTCCCCGCTGCGTAACGATGAGCAGTTCTTC. Its protein is CSVSPLRNDEQFF.

The chain joins TRBV5-1 to TRBJ1-2, with TRBD1 matching 10 bases. The CDR3 has 15 residues. V shed 3 bases, J shed 4 bases, and the junction held 6 bases outside the gene matches. CDR1 is SGHRS and CDR2 is YFSETQ in the germline V gene. CDR3 DNA sequence: TGCGCCAGCAGCTACGGGACAGGGGACGGCTATGGCTACACCTTC. Translating it yields CASSYGTGDGYGYTF.

In the case of this clone: Compared with germline, one end of the junction differs, possibly owing to a read error. The V call is TRBV2, the J call TRBJ2-1; a weak D match, TRBD2 (6 bases). Per the germline V gene, CDR1 is SNHLY and CDR2 is FYNNEI. This CDR3 region has 16 residues. Here the CDR3 reads CTSSERGLGSYNEQFF. CDR3 sequence (DNA): TGTACCAGCAGTGAACGGGGGTTGGGCTCCTACAATGAGCAGTTCTTC.

This sequence joins TRBV5-6 and TRBJ2-2; possible D gene TRBD1, 5 bases. Germline CDR1 is SGHDT and CDR2 is YYEEEE. This CDR3 has 16 amino acids. Trimming shortened V by 2 bases and J by 7 bases, and 18 bases separated the two germline ends. The CDR3, as DNA: TGTGCCAGCAGCTTACCTCCGCGAAGGACAAACGGGGAGCTGTTTTTT. This codes for CASSLPPRRTNGELFF.

V usage is TRBV7-9 and J usage is TRBJ2-1, with D perhaps TRBD2 (6 bases). The length of the CDR3 is 15 residues. Germline V gives CDR1 SEHNR, CDR2 FQNEAQ (reference sequence). V was clipped by 6 bases and J by 5 bases, with 17 bases between them. The CDR3 reads CASSGTGSLNNEQFF. In nucleotides, the CDR3 is TGTGCCAGCAGTGGTACCGGGAGCCTGAACAATGAGCAGTTCTTC. Combining the CDR3 with reference TRBV7-9 and TRBJ2-1 gives the whole variable domain DTGVSQNPRHKITKRGQNVTFRCDPISEHNRLYWYRQTLGQGPEFLTYFQNEAQLEKSRLLSDRFSAERPKGSFSTLEIQRTEQGDSAMYLCASSGTGSLNNEQFFGPGTRLTVL.

The chain has TRBV27 and TRBJ1-2, with 8 bases fitting TRBD1. The CDR3 is 17 residues long. Trimming took 2 bases from V and 1 from J; bases not matched to a gene: 9. In germline, CDR1 is MNHEY, CDR2 SMNVEV (reference sequence). CDR3 protein: CASSLRTGNGFNYGYTF. The CDR3 region has the DNA TGTGCCAGCAGTTTAAGGACAGGGAATGGGTTTAACTATGGCTACACCTTC.

The genes are TRBV28 and TRBJ1-5; 7 bases align to TRBD1. The CDR3 is made up of 15 amino acids. V lost 5 bases, J lost 2 bases, and 6 bases stayed unmatched. Germline-derived CDR1 and CDR2 are MDHEN and SYDVKM. The CDR3 region has the DNA TGTGCCAGCAGTCCCCTCGACAGGGGCAATCAGCCCCAGCATTTT. Translation gives CASSPLDRGNQPQHF.

The chain couples TRBV27 to TRBJ1-4, with unresolved D. CDR3 length equals 14 residues. Germline CDR1 MNHEY, CDR2 SMNVEV (reference sequence). V shed 0 bases and J shed 4 bases, with 6 bases lying between them. CDR3 in amino acids: CASSLSFSNEKLFF. The CDR3, as DNA: TGTGCCAGCAGTTTATCCTTTAGTAATGAAAAACTGTTTTTT.

This clone was counted a few times. J is TRBJ2-5 and V is TRBV18; unclear D gene. The CDR3 has 11 amino acids. Germline V CDR1 and CDR2: KGHSH, LQKENI. Trimming cost V 6 bases and J 1 base, with 3 bases left between them. Here the CDR3 DNA reads TGTGCCAGCTCCCTCCAAGAGACCCAGTACTTC. Translated: CASSLQETQYF.

This rearrangement joins TRBV18 to TRBJ2-3; D is perhaps TRBD2 (6 bases). Germline values: CDR1 KGHSH, CDR2 LQKENI. V was trimmed by 1 base and J by 2 bases, leaving 13 bases between them. The length of the CDR3 is 16 residues. CDR3 coding DNA: TGTGCCAGCTCACCACGGGCGGGGAGGTTCACAGATACGCAGTATTTT. Its translation: CASSPRAGRFTDTQYF.

The chain uses TRBV18 and TRBJ2-2, with 10 bases aligning to TRBD2. After removal of 0 bases from V and 4 bases from J, the junction contained 2 bases not matched to a gene. Germline V gene sequence: CDR1 KGHSH, CDR2 LQKENI. The CDR3 spans 16 residues. CDR3 region: CASSPPSGRGTGELFF. The CDR3 DNA reads TGTGCCAGCTCACCACCCAGCGGGAGGGGCACCGGGGAGCTGTTTTTT.

A single count supports this clone. The V call is TRBV12-5, the J call TRBJ1-2, with 7 nucleotides matching TRBD1. V shed 0 bases and J 5 bases; nucleotides not matched to a gene: 12. In germline, CDR1 is LGHNT, CDR2 FRNRAP. The CDR3 sequence is 17 residues long. The CDR3, as DNA: TGTGCTAGTGGTTTGGTACCCCGGTCCGGCAGGGGGTATGGCTACACCTTC. It translates to CASGLVPRSGRGYGYTF.

The chain combines TRBV7-9 with TRBJ1-2; D not certain. V was pared by 2 bases and J by 4 bases, with 8 bases between. The CDR3 extends over 13 amino acids. Germline assignment: CDR1 SEHNR and CDR2 FQNEAQ (reference sequence). The CDR3 region has the DNA TGTGCCAGCAGCTTACCACTGAGCTATGGCTACACCTTC. Its translation: CASSLPLSYGYTF. Full variable domain (outside the CDR3, taken from reference TRBV7-9 and TRBJ1-2): DTGVSQNPRHKITKRGQNVTFRCDPISEHNRLYWYRQTLGQGPEFLTYFQNEAQLEKSRLLSDRFSAERPKGSFSTLEIQRTEQGDSAMYLCASSLPLSYGYTFGSGTRLTVV.

This clone showed up just a few times. This sequence joins TRBV4-1 and TRBJ2-5; unclear D gene. The CDR3 covers 14 residues. Trimming took 1 base from V and 3 from J, leaving 9 bases between them. Germline CDR1 MGHRA, CDR2 YSYEKL. This CDR3 is CASSQVGREETQYF. The CDR3 bases are TGCGCCAGCAGCCAAGTAGGCCGGGAAGAGACCCAGTACTTC.

The chain uses TRBV9 and TRBJ1-6; D possibly corresponds to TRBD1 (6 bases). CDR1 is SGDLS, CDR2 YYNGEE, per germline. The CDR3 has 17 residues. The V end lost 3 bases, the J end lost 8 bases, and 21 bases lay between the germline ends. The CDR3 spells CASSAYRVPQSDSPLHF. Written as DNA, the CDR3 is TGTGCCAGCAGCGCCTACAGGGTGCCCCAATCGGATTCACCCCTCCACTTT.

The gene calls are TRBV5-1 and TRBJ2-7; 9 bases are shared with TRBD2. V dropped 3 bases and J dropped 3; count of bases not matched to a gene: 7. Germline values: CDR1 SGHRS, CDR2 YFSETQ. This CDR3 comprises 15 residues. The CDR3 DNA follows: TGCGCCAGCAGCTCAAAGACTAGCGGAGACTACGAGCAGTACTTC. It yields the protein CASSSKTSGDYEQYF.

The rearrangement uses TRBV4-3 and TRBJ2-5; D gene uncertain. TRBJ2-7 matches the DNA end more closely, so the J call is doubtful. Germline lookup yields CDR1 LGHNA and CDR2 YSLEER. This CDR3 is 13 amino acids long. This CDR3 reads CASSQDQKYEQYF. CDR3 coding DNA: TGCGCCAGCAGCCAAGATCAAAAGTACGAGCAGTACTTC.

About this clone itself: A read error may account for a junction end that differs from germline. The chain couples TRBV18 to TRBJ2-2; D may be TRBD1 (5 bases). Germline-derived CDR1 and CDR2 are KGHSH and LQKENI. The CDR3 contains 13 residues. This chain's CDR3 is CASSLQDTEELFF. CDR3 sequence (DNA): TGTGCCAGCTCACTACAGGACACCGAGGAGCTGTTTTTT. The full variable domain, its missing parts supplied by reference TRBV18 and TRBJ2-2, is NAGVMQNPRHLVRRRGQEARLRCSPMKGHSHVYWYRQLPEEGLKFMVYLQKENIIDESGMPKERFSAEFPKEGPSILRIQQVVRGDSAAYFCASSLQDTEELFFGEGSRLTVL.